This T cell receptor beta chain comes out of a study of blood T cell repertoires in COVID-19. Germline V gene data show CDR1 as SEHNR and CDR2 as FQNEAQ (reference sequence). This CDR3 comprises 12 residues. V dropped 2 bases and J dropped 10 bases, with 11 bases sitting between them. The repertoire was sequenced with immunoSEQ multiplex PCR; TCRdb's copy has only in-frame clones and lacks some. The repertoire holds fewer than 250,000 clones, with over 75% as singletons. This rearrangement joins TRBV7-9 to TRBJ1-1; no clear D gene. Sequenced sample: peripheral blood. The receptor comes from a woman aged 40 to 55 who had recovered from COVID-19. The CDR3 protein is CASSLLARGAFF. In nucleotides, the CDR3 is TGTGCCAGCAGCTTATTGGCCAGAGGAGCTTTCTTT.